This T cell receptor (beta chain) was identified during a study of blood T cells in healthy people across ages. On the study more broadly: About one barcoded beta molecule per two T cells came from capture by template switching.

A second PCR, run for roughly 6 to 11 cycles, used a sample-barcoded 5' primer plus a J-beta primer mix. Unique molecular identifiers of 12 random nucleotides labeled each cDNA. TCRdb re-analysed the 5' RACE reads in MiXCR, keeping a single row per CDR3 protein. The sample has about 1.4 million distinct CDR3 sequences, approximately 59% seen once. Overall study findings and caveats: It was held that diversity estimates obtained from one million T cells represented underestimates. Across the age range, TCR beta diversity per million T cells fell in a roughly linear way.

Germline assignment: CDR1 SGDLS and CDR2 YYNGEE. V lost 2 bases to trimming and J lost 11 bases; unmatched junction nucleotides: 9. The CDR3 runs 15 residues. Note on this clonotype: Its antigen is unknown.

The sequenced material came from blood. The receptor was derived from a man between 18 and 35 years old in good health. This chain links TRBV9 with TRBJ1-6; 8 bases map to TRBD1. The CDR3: CASSVIQGVGTPLHF. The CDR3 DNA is TGTGCCAGCAGCGTGATACAGGGGGTCGGAACACCCCTCCACTTT. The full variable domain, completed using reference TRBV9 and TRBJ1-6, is DSGVTQTPKHLITATGQRVTLRCSPRSGDLSVYWYQQSLDQGLQFLIQYYNGEERAKGNILERFSAQQFPDLHSELNLSSLELGDSALYFCASSVIQGVGTPLHFGNGTRLTVT.